This entry is about one T cell receptor (beta chain). No cognate antigen has been identified for it. No per-base quality is available; no much larger clone lies one base away. Collaborating institutions collected whole blood in K2EDTA tubes following their own protocols. For TCRbeta analysis, collaborator samples were shipped as frozen whole blood, as isolated PBMCs, or as DNA extracted from either sample type. The data are from a study of blood T cell repertoires in COVID-19 (dated by TCRdb to 2019 to 2021). Describing the broader study: Collaborator samples came from the United States, Italy and Spain and covered acute and convalescent phases of COVID-19. The material from the prospective study consisted of cDNA or gDNA derived from T cells, B-cell-depleted T cells, or PBMCs. Subjects who had been exposed to COVID-19, were actively infected with it, or had recovered from it provided the deeply sampled blood TCRbeta repertoires that made up the dataset. The repertoires were released in a freely available public database meant as a resource for research on the immune response to SARS-CoV-2. The samples were drawn from the first 160 participants of the ongoing ImmuneRACE study and from under 1,500 subjects provided by 6 global collaborators. The sample metadata nearly always contained a de-identified subject ID, COVID-19 status, age in years and sex. HLA class I and class II types, where available, came from metadata supplied by the sample provider rather than from assay-based typing. Summary of the overall study and its limitations: The amount of clinical and demographic metadata varied by source and participant and was provided uncurated.

Clipping removes 1 base from V and 4 bases from J, with 5 as the unmatched junction base count. Spanning cysteine to phenylalanine, the CDR3 consists of 16 amino acids. Of all the DNA, just the CDR3 is kept, 48 bases in frame from base 1. CDR1 and CDR2, per the germline V gene, are MGHRA and YSYEKL. TCRbeta CDR3 regions were amplified from genomic DNA by means of the immunoSEQ Assay, a bias-controlled multiplex PCR. Turning to the authors' computational methods: The number of nucleated cells in each sample was estimated by amplification of reference gene primers within the assay. To quantify the absolute abundance of each unique TCRbeta CDR3 rearrangement, sequence reads were collapsed and filtered. For each sample, productive Simpson clonality was calculated by taking the square root of Simpson's diversity index across productive rearrangements. The table was pulled from immuneACCESS by TCRdb, which kept in-frame rearrangements only. Such tables lose some clones; where checked, under half of the loss comes from unresolved V genes, and the rest has no known cause. Clonal size and the V and J genes are those of that table, whereas D and trimming came from the DNA. This sample lists around 100,000 clones; over 65% were detected once. The biggest ten clones account for roughly 12% of the sample.

The sample comprised peripheral blood. In this chain, TRBV4-1 is recombined with TRBJ1-2; 11 bases in between match TRBD1. The TCR originated in a human donor in a cohort sampled during active COVID-19. The CDR3 protein is CASSQGGTGGIYGYTF. At the DNA level, the sequence is TGCGCCAGCAGCCAAGGGGGGACAGGGGGAATCTATGGCTACACCTTC.